This entry features one TCR beta chain sequence. Germline V CDR1 and CDR2: ENHRY, SYGVKD. V lost 5 bases and J lost 7, with 14 bases in between. The CDR3 covers 13 residues. The data derive from a study of shared clonotypes between healthy human individuals. Study background: Donors, aged 18 to 49, were two women and three men.

Genomic DNA from each subset was divided evenly over several immunoSEQ plates. Unsorted PBMC contributed approximately 300 ng DNA, roughly 30,000 T cell genomes, to each replicate PCR. In the source study's methods: Filtering differed, since immunoSEQ gave only junction sequences and no quality scores. Repertoires were generated with immunoSEQ multiplex PCR, while TCRdb's copy carries only in-frame clones and drops some. That table is the source of V, J and clone size, and D and trimming were worked out from the DNA. The table has 470,000 or so clones, roughly 80% seen once. The V gene is TRBV10-3, the J gene TRBJ1-2, with D uncertain. Sequences were obtained from PBMCs. The clonotype comes from a woman aged 40 to 55 in good health. Some clones in this sample may be carry-over from other donors' samples. The chain's CDR3 is CAISQERMGGYTF. The CDR3 nucleotides are TGTGCCATCAGTCAGGAGCGCATGGGTGGCTACACCTTC.